This record concerns one T cell receptor beta chain sequence. Antigen unknown. Trimming pared 7 bases from V and 0 bases from J, leaving 33 bases between. The CDR3 sequence is 22 residues long. Looked up from germline, CDR1 is LNHDA and CDR2 is SQIVND (reference sequence). The data originate from a study of T cell responses to AZD1222 COVID-19 vaccine. Study results and caveats: At baseline, just five or six AZD1222 recipients tested seropositive. Spike was spanned by vaccine-associated CD4 TCRs, with dominance at 160-218 and 743-854. In the spike-specific TCR repertoire, nearly half reportedly target unmutated variant regions.

It was second doses at about 4 or about 12 weeks that were pooled. Generated by immunoSEQ multiplex PCR, the TCRdb table keeps only in-frame clones and is missing some. Seen here are some 190,000 clones, 80% to 95% observed once, and the top ten hold around 2%. V and J are TRBV19 and TRBJ1-4; D may be TRBD1 (5 bases). The TCR originated in an adult who received the AZD1222 COVID-19 vaccine. Sample: peripheral blood, taken 28 days after the second AZD1222 dose. Here the CDR3 DNA reads TGTGCCAGTATGGGAGTGGGGGACCCGGCTGCCCGACCCCGTGCAACTAATGAAAAACTGTTTTTT. Its translation is CASMGVGDPAARPRATNEKLFF.